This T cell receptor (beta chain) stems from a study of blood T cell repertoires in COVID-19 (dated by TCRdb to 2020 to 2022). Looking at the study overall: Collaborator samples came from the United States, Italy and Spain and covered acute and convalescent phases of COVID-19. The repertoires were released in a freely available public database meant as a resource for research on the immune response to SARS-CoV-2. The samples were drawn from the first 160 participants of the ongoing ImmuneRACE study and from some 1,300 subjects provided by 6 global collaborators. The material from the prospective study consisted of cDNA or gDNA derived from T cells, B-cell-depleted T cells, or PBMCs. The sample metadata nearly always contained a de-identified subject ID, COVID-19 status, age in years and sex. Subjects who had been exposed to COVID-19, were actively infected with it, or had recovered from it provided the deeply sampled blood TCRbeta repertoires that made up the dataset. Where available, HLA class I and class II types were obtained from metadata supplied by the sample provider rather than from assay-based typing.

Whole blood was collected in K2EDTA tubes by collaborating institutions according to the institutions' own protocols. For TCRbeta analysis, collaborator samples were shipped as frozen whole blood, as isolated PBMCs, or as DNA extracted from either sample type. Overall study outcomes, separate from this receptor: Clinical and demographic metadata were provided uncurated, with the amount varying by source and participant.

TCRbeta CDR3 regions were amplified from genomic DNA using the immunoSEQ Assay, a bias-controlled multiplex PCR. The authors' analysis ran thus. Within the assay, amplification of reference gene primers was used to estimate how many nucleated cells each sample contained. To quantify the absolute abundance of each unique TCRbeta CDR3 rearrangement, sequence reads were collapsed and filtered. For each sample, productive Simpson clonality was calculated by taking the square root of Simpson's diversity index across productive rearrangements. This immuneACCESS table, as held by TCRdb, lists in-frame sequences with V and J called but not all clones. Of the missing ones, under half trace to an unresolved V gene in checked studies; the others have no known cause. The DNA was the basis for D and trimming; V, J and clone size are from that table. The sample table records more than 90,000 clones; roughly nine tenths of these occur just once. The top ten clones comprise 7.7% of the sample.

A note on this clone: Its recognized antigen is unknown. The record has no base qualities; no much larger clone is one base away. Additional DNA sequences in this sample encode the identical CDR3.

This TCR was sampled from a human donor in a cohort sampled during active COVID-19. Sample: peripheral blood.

The sequenced DNA is TGTGCCAGTAGTCCGCAGATGAACACTGAAGCTTTCTTT. Its protein product is CASSPQMNTEAFF. This sequence uses TRBV19 and TRBJ1-1, with the identity of the D gene unclear. The CDR3 runs 13 amino acids, cysteine and phenylalanine included. CDR3 DNA is the only sequence kept; it has 39 bases, read in frame from the first base. Trimming costs V 5 bases and J 0 bases, and their ends lie 7 bases apart. CDR1 is given as LNHDA and CDR2 as SQIVND, both from the germline V gene (reference sequence).